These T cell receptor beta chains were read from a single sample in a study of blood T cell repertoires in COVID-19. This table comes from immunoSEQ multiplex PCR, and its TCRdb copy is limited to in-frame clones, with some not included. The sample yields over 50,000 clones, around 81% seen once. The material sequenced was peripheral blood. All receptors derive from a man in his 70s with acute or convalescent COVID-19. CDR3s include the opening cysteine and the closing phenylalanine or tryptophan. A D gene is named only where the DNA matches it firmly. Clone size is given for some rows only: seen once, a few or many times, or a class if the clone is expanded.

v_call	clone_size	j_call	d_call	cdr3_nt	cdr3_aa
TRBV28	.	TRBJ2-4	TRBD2	TGTGCCAGCAGTTTAGGGGGGGGATCGATCAAAAACATTCAGTACTTC	CASSLGGGSIKNIQYF
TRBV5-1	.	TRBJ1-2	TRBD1	TGCGCCAGCAGCCCTACAGGGGGCGGGGACTATGGCTACACCTTC	CASSPTGGGDYGYTF
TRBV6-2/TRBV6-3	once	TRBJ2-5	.	TGTGCCAGCAGTTACGGGCGAGAGACCAAAGAGACCCAGTACTTC	CASSYGRETKETQYF
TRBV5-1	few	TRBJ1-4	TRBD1	TGCGCCAGCAGCAAGGACAGGGGTGAAGAAAAACTGTTTTTT	CASSKDRGEEKLFF
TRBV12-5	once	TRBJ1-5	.	TGTGCTAGTGGTTTGGTACCGACCGGGCAGCCCCAGCATTTT	CASGLVPTGQPQHF
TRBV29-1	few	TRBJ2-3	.	TGCAGCGGGGCGGGGCGGGTCTCAGATACGCAGTATTTT	CSGAGRVSDTQYF
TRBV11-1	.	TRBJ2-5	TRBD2	TGTGCCAGCAGCTCCCCGACTAGCGGGGAGACCCAGTACTTC	CASSSPTSGETQYF
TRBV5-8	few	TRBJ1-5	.	TGTGCCAGCAGCCCTGGCGGGGTTAGCAATCAGCCCCAGCATTTT	CASSPGGVSNQPQHF
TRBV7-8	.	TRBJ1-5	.	TGTGCCAGCAGCTTAGTCAGGGATCAGCCCCAGCATTTT	CASSLVRDQPQHF
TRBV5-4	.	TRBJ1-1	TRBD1	TGTGCCAGCAGACGGGACAGGGCAAAGGGCTTGGACACTGAAGCTTTCTTT	CASRRDRAKGLDTEAFF
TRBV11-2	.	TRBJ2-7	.	TGTGCCAGCAGCTTATATAGGACTCAGAGCGAGCAGTACTTC	CASSLYRTQSEQYF
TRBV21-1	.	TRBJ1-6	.	TGTGCCAGCAGCTCCGCGACAGGGCGCAATTCACCCCTCCACTTT	CASSSATGRNSPLHF
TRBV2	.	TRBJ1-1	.	TGTGCCAGCGCTGGACAGCCGAACACTGAAGCTTTCTTT	CASAGQPNTEAFF
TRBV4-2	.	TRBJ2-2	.	TGTGCCAGCAGCCAAGAAAGGAGGGGAGGGGGCACCGGGGAGCTGTTTTTT	CASSQERRGGGTGELFF
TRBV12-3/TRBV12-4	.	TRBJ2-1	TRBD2	TGTGCCAGCACTAAACTAGGGAGGGACGAAAAGTTCTTC	CASTKLGRDEKFF
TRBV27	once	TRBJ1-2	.	TGTGCCAGCAGTTACGCGGGGGGGGCGCGGGACTATGGCTACACCTTC	CASSYAGGARDYGYTF
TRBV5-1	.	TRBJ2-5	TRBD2	TGCGCCAGCAGCCACGGGGGGGTCCAAGAGACCCAGTACTTC	CASSHGGVQETQYF
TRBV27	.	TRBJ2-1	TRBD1	TGTGCCAGCAGGGACAGGTTTTCCAATGAGCAGTTCTTC	CASRDRFSNEQFF
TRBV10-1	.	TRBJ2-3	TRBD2	TGCGCCAGCAGTGAGGGAAGCGGGGGCATCACAGATACGCAGTATTTT	CASSEGSGGITDTQYF
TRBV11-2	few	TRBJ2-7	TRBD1	TGTGCCAGCAGCTTAGGTGGGCTCGGGACAGTAACCTACGAGCAGTACTTC	CASSLGGLGTVTYEQYF
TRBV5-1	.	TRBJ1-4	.	TGCGCCAGCAGCCCGGGGAGAGTAATCGAAAAACTGTTTTTT	CASSPGRVIEKLFF
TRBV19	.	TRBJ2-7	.	TGTGCCAGTAGTTCCTCGGACAGAGTCTACGAGCAGTACTTC	CASSSSDRVYEQYF
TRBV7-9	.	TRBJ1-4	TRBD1	TGTGCCAGCAGCTTAACAGGGGATGAAAAACTGTTTTTT	CASSLTGDEKLFF
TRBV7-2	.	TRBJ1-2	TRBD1	TGTGCCAGCAGCTTAAGTGGGGACAGGGCCCACTATGGCTACACCTTC	CASSLSGDRAHYGYTF
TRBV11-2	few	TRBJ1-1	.	TGTGCCAGCAGCCTCCAGGCGACACCAATGAACACTGAAGCTTTCTTT	CASSLQATPMNTEAFF
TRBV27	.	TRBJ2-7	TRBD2	TGTGCCAGCCGTCGCACGCTAGCGGGGAATGGCGAGCAGTACTTC	CASRRTLAGNGEQYF
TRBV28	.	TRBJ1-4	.	TGTGCCAGCAGTACCGGTACCGGGACAAAAGAAAAACTGTTTTTT	CASSTGTGTKEKLFF
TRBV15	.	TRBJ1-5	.	TGTGCCACCAGCAGAGATCGGAGGGGCCGCAATCAGCCCCAGCATTTT	CATSRDRRGRNQPQHF
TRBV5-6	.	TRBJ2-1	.	TGTGCCAGCGCCCGGGGCTCCTACAATGAGCAGTTCTTC	CASARGSYNEQFF
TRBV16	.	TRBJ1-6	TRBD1	TGTGCCAGCAGCCAATCGACAGGGACTTTTCGTTCACCCCTCCACTTT	CASSQSTGTFRSPLHF
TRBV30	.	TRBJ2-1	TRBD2	TGTGCCTGGAGTGCGAAGAAGGCTAGCGGGGGCCCCAGCTCCTACAATGAGCAGTTCTTC	CAWSAKKASGGPSSYNEQFF
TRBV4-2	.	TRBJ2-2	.	TGTGCCAGCAGCCAAGGTGGAGGGTCCTATACCGGGGAGCTGTTTTTT	CASSQGGGSYTGELFF
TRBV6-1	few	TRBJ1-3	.	TGTGCCAGCAGTGAATTCGGAGGAGGATCTGGAAACACCATATATTTT	CASSEFGGGSGNTIYF
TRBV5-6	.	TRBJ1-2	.	TGTGCCAGCAGCTCCCACGGGAACTATGGCTACACCTTC	CASSSHGNYGYTF
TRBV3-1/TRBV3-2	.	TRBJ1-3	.	TGTGCCAGCAGCCAAGACAGCGTGGGTGGAAACACCATATATTTT	CASSQDSVGGNTIYF
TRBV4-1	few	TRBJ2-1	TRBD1	TGCGCCAGCAGCCGTGGACAGGGGGCGTGGAATGAGCAGTTCTTC	CASSRGQGAWNEQFF
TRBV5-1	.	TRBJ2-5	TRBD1	TGCGCCAGCAGCCGACAGGGGGCCGGGGAGACCCAGTACTTC	CASSRQGAGETQYF
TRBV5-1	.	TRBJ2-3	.	TGCGCCAGCAGCTTTTATAGTCCAGATACGCAGTATTTT	CASSFYSPDTQYF
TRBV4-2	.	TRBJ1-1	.	TGTGCCAGCAGCCCCACTTCCCACAGGAACACTGAAGCTTTCTTT	CASSPTSHRNTEAFF
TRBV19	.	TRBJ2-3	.	TGTGCCAGTAGTATAGGGAGGGGGGGGCCCCTGGATACGCAGTATTTT	CASSIGRGGPLDTQYF